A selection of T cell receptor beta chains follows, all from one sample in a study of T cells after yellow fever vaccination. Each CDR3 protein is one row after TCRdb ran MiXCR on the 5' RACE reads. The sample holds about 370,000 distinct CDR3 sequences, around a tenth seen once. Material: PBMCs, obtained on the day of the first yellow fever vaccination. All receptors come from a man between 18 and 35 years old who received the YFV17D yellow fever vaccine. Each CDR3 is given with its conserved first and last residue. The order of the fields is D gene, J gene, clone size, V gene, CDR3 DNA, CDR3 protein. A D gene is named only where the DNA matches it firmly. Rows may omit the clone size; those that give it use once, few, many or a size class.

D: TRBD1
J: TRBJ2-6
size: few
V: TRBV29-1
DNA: TGCAGCGCCCACGACAGGGGGTTCCCTGGGGCCAACGTCCTGACTTTC
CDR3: CSAHDRGFPGANVLTF

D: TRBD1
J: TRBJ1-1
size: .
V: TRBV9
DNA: TGTGCCAGCAGCGTATACAGGGGTGACACTGAAGCTTTCTTT
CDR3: CASSVYRGDTEAFF

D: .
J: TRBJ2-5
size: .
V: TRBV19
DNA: TGTGCCAGTAATCAAGGGGGGGGTTACCAAGAGACCCAGTACTTC
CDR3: CASNQGGGYQETQYF

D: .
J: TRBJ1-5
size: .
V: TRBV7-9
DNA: TGTGCCAGCAGCTTACCAGGGGGCAATCAGCCCCAGCATTTT
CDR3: CASSLPGGNQPQHF

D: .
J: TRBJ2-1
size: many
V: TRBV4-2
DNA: TGTGCCAGCAGCCAAGAAGGTCCGGGGGGCTTTACTGAGCAGTTCTTC
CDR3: CASSQEGPGGFTEQFF

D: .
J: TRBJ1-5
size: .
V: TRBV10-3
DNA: TGTGCCATCAGTGTCGGGCAGAGCAATCAGCCCCAGCATTTT
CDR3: CAISVGQSNQPQHF

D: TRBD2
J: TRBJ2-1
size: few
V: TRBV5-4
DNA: TGTGCCAGCAGCTTGGCCGGCGGGGGAGGTTACAATGAGCAGTTCTTC
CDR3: CASSLAGGGGYNEQFF

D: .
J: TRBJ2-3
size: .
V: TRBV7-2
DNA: TGTGCCAGCAAAACGGGGGGCTCGACAGATACGCAGTATTTT
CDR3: CASKTGGSTDTQYF

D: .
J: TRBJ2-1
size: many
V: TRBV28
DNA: TGTGCCAGCAGTACACCAGGACGTGAGCAGTTCTTC
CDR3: CASSTPGREQFF

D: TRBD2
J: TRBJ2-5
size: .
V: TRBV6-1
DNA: TGTGCCAGTCGCTATTGGACTAGCGGGGGGCAAGAGACCCAGTACTTC
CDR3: CASRYWTSGGQETQYF

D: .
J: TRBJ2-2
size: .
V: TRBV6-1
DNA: TGTGCCAGCAGTGCTACACGGACGGCCGGGGAGCTGTTTTTT
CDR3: CASSATRTAGELFF

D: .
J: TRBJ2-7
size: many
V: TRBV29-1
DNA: TGCAGCGTTGGGCCTTCCTACGAGCAGTACTTC
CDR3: CSVGPSYEQYF

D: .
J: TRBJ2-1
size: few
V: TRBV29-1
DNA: TGCAGCGCCGGCGGCAGGGGAGGCGACAATGAGCAGTTCTTC
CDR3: CSAGGRGGDNEQFF

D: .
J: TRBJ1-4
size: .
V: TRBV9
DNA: TGTGCCAGCAGCGTAGACCGGGGAGGAAGTAATGAAAAACTGTTTTTT
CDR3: CASSVDRGGSNEKLFF

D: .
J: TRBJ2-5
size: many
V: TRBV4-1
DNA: TGCGCCAGCAGCCCCCTTGAGGTCAGGGGCCAAGAGACCCAGTACTTC
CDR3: CASSPLEVRGQETQYF

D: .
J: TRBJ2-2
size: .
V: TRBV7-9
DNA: TGTGCCAGCAGCTTACTTCTGTCCAACACCGGGGAGCTGTTTTTT
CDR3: CASSLLLSNTGELFF

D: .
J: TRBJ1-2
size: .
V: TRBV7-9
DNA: TGTGCCAGCAGCTTCCGATTTGAGGAAGGCGGCTACACCTTC
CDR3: CASSFRFEEGGYTF

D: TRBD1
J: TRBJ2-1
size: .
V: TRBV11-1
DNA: TGTGCCAGCAGCGCCCCCCCAGGCTTACAGGGGAATGGATACAATGAGCAGTTCTTC
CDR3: CASSAPPGLQGNGYNEQFF

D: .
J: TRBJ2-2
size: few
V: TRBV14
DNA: TGTGCCAGCAGATCCCGACAGTCCCCCGGGGAGCTGTTTTTT
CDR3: CASRSRQSPGELFF

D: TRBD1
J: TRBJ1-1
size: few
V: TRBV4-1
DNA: TGCGCCAGCAGCCAAGCGAGGGACAGGGAGCCTCCGATGAACACTGAAGCTTTCTTT
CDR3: CASSQARDREPPMNTEAFF

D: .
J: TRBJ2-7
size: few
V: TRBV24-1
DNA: TGTGCCACCAGTGACCCAGGAGGGGGTGAAGGGTCCTACGAGCAGTACTTC
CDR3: CATSDPGGGEGSYEQYF

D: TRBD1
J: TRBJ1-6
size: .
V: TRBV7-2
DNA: TGTGCCAGCAGCTTCGCAGGGGGCGCTTTTAATTCACCCCTCCACTTT
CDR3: CASSFAGGAFNSPLHF

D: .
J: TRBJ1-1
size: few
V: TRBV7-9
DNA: TGTGCCAGCAGTTCAGGATGGAGTGGGGACACTGAAGCTTTCTTT
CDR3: CASSSGWSGDTEAFF

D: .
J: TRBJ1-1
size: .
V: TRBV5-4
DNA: TGTGCCAGCAGCCCGGCCGGGGTTCTCGGGGGCACTGAAGCTTTCTTT
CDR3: CASSPAGVLGGTEAFF

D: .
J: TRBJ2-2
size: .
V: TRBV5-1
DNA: TGCGCCAGCAGCTTGGGAAGGGAGAGCGGGGAGCTGTTTTTT
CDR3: CASSLGRESGELFF

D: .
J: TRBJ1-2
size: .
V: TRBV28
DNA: TGTGCCAGCAGATTCAGGGGTACTATTAACTATGGCTACACCTTC
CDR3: CASRFRGTINYGYTF

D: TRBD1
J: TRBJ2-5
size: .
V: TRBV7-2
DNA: TGTGCCAGCAGCATCGACAGGGCGACCCAGTACTTC
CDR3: CASSIDRATQYF

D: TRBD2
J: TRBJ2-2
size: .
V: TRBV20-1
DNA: TGCAGTGCCCGGGACTACACAACCGGGGAGCTGTTTTTT
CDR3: CSARDYTTGELFF

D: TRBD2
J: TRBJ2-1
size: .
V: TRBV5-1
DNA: TGCGCCAGCAGCTTGATACTAGCGAGCTCCTACAATGAGCAGTTCTTC
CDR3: CASSLILASSYNEQFF

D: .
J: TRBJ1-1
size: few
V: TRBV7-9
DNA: TGTGCCAGCAGCTTTCTCTCCGAACGGAGGGGAGCTTTCTTT
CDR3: CASSFLSERRGAFF

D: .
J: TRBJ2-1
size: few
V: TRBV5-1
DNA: TGCGCCAGCAGCGCGTCAGGGTCCAATGAGCAGTTCTTC
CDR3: CASSASGSNEQFF

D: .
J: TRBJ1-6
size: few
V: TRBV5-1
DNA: TGCGCCAGCAGCAGAAATCCCGGAGAGAATTCACCCCTCCACTTT
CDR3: CASSRNPGENSPLHF

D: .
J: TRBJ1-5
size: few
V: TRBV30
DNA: TGTGCCTGGAGTCACAGGGTCGGTCAGCCCCAGCATTTT
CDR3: CAWSHRVGQPQHF

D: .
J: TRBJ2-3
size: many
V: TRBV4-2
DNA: TGTGCCAGCAGCCAAGAACGTCCCTATACGCAGTATTTT
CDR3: CASSQERPYTQYF

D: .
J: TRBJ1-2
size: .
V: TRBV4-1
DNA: TGCGCCAGCAGCCTGAACCCGGACAGACCTATTGGCTACACCTTC
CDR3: CASSLNPDRPIGYTF

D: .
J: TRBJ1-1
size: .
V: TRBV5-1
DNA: TGCGCCAGCAGCTTCGGGCTGCGGAACACTGAAGCTTTCTTT
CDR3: CASSFGLRNTEAFF

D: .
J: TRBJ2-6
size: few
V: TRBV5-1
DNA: TGCGCCAGCAGCTCCCCAGGCTCTGGGGCCAACGTCCTGACTTTC
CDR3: CASSSPGSGANVLTF

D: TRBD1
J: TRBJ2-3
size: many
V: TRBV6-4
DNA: TGTGCCAGCAGTGAAGCAGGGGGCGCCCCAGATACGCAGTATTTT
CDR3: CASSEAGGAPDTQYF

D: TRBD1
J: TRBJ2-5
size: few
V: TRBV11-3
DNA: TGTGCCAGCAGCTTAGCCCCAGGGGGCCCGGAGACCCAGTACTTC
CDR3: CASSLAPGGPETQYF

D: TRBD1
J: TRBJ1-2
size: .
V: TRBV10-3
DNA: TGTGCCATCAGTGAGCTCGGGACAGGGAATGGCTACACCTTC
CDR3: CAISELGTGNGYTF

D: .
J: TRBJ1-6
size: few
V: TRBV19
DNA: TGTGCCACCAAGGGGGGATACTATTCACCCCTCCACTTT
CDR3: CATKGGYYSPLHF

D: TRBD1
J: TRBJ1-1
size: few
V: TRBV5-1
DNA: TGCGCCAGCAGCCCGGGGACAGGACTCGCCACTGAAGCTTTCTTT
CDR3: CASSPGTGLATEAFF

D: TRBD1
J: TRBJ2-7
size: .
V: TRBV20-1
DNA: TGCAGTGCTTACAGGACAGGGGGCAGCGAGCAGTACTTC
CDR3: CSAYRTGGSEQYF

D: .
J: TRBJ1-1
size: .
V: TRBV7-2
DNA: TGTGCCAGCAGCCAAAGAGGGGGGCGAAGGGCTGAAGCTTTCTTT
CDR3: CASSQRGGRRAEAFF

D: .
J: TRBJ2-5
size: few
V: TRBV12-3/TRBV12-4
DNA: TGTGCCAGCAGTTCTCCGGGACGGGGAGAGACCCAGTACTTC
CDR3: CASSSPGRGETQYF

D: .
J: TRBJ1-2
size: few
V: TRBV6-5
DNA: TGTGCCAGCAGCGGACGGCCCTATGGCTACACCTTC
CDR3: CASSGRPYGYTF

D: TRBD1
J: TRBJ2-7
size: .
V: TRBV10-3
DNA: TGTGCCATCAGTCCCGCGACAGGGAACGAGCAGTACTTC
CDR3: CAISPATGNEQYF

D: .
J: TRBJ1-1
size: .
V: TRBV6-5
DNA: TGTGCCAGCAGTTCCCCGGGGCTAGGGACTGAAGCTTTCTTT
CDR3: CASSSPGLGTEAFF

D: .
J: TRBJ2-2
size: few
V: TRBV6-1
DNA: TGTGCCAGCAGAGGGGGGGACAGGCGAGGCGCCGGGGAGCTGTTTTTT
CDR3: CASRGGDRRGAGELFF

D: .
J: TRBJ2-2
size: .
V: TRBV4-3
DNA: TGCGCCAGCAGCCAAGTGATTAACAGTGGGGTCGGGACCGGGGAGCTGTTTTTT
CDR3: CASSQVINSGVGTGELFF

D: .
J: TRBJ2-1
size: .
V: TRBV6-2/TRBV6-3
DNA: TGTGCCAGCATCGGAGCCAATGAGCAGTTCTTC
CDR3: CASIGANEQFF

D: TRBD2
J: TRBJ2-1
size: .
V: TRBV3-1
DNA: TGTGCCAGCAGCCCCGGGACTAGCTGGTTGGACAGTGAGCAGTTCTTC
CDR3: CASSPGTSWLDSEQFF

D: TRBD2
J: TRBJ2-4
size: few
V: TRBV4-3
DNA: TGCGCCAGCAGCCTATATAGCGGGGGTAACATTCAGTACTTC
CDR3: CASSLYSGGNIQYF